Included here is one T cell receptor (beta chain) sequence, with context. What it binds is unknown. This sample stems from a study of shared clonotypes between healthy human individuals. Study conclusions and caveats: Depth of sequencing was expected to influence donor clonotype sharing.

CDR3 size: 14 residues. V was clipped by 4 bases and J by 9 bases; unmatched bases: 10. CDR1 LNHDA and CDR2 SQIVND come from the germline V gene (reference sequence). Genomic DNA of every subset was divided equally among multiple immunoSEQ plates. Generated by immunoSEQ multiplex PCR, the TCRdb table keeps only in-frame clones and is missing some. The sample consists of some 790,000 clones, 72% of them appearing once. The chain couples TRBV19 to TRBJ2-7; TRBD2 aligns across 9 bases. The sequence derives from a woman aged 25 to 39 in good health. The material sequenced was memory CD4+ T cells sorted from blood. Sample subset: CD45RA-negative fraction. The CDR3 coding sequence is TGTGCCAGTAGTACGTCTAGCGGGGTCTATCGGCAGTACTTC. Translation: CASSTSSGVYRQYF.